Reported below is one T cell receptor beta chain. Germline V gene data show CDR1 as SGHVS and CDR2 as FQNEAQ. The CDR3 has 15 residues. J gave up 8 bases and V 5 bases, and 12 bases lay outside the gene matches. TCRdb's table, derived via immunoSEQ multiplex PCR, lists solely in-frame clones and lacks some. The sample lists some 85,000 clones, about 94% occurring once. This sample was included in a study of T cell changes during pregnancy in multiple sclerosis. This receptor was taken from a female donor with multiple sclerosis, enrolled in a pregnancy study. The chain couples TRBV7-8 to TRBJ1-2; 9 bases are a match to TRBD1. Sequences were derived from peripheral blood, sampled in the third trimester of pregnancy. CDR3: CASSPPVVTGGGYTF. Here the CDR3 DNA reads TGTGCCAGCAGCCCCCCAGTGGTAACAGGGGGCGGCTACACCTTC.